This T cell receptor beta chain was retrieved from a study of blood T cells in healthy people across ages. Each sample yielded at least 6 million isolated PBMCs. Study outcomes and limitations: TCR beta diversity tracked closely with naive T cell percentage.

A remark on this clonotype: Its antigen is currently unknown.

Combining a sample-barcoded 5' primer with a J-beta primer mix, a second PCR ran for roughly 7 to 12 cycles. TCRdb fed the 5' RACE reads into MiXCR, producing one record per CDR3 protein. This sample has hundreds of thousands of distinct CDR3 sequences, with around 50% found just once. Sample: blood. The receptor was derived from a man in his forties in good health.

The CDR3 is CASSPTLGGGEQFF. DNA for the CDR3: TGTGCCAGCAGCCCCACACTGGGGGGCGGTGAGCAGTTCTTC. V and J are TRBV7-2 and TRBJ2-1; D may match TRBD1 or TRBD2 (6 bases each). The CDR3 extends over 14 amino acids. Trimming took off 5 bases at V and 9 bases at J, with 17 bases between the two ends. Germline assignment: CDR1 SGHTA and CDR2 FQGNSA.